The 28 T cell receptor beta chains listed next were all sequenced from one sample in a study of blood T cells in healthy people across ages. A second about 6 to 12 cycle PCR used barcoded and J-beta primers. TCRdb reprocessed the 5' RACE reads via MiXCR and lists one record per CDR3 protein. This table holds 700,000 or so distinct CDR3 sequences, 40% to 45% found once. The specimen was blood. The receptors stem from an elderly man in good health.

This clonotype was counted between two and nine times. The rearrangement uses TRBV5-6 and TRBJ2-4; 8 bases align to TRBD2. The J call may be mistaken, given a closer DNA end match to TRBJ2-7. The CDR3 is made up of 18 amino acids. Germline V gene data show CDR1 as SGHDT and CDR2 as YYEEEE. The CDR3 is CASSYPVAAGDSSYEQYF. In DNA form, the CDR3 reads TGTGCCAGCAGCTACCCGGTTGCAGCGGGAGATAGTTCCTACGAGCAGTACTTC.

The genes are TRBV20-1 and TRBJ2-4, with a tentative D call TRBD2 (6 bases). The better agreement between TRBJ2-5 and the DNA end casts doubt on the J call. CDR3 length: 14 residues. Germline V gives CDR1 DFQATT, CDR2 SNEGSKA (reference sequence). The CDR3, as DNA: TGCAGTGCTAGATGGGCGGGACTCCAAGAGACCCAGTACTTC. Encoded protein: CSARWAGLQETQYF.

In this sample, this clonotype turned up a few times. This chain uses TRBV7-6 with TRBJ2-4; tentatively, D is TRBD2 (6 bases). Trimming pared 4 bases from V and 13 bases from J, leaving 23 bases between. The CDR3 covers 15 residues. Germline values: CDR1 SGHVS, CDR2 FNYEAQ. The CDR3 DNA follows: TGTGCCAGCAGCTCTAGCCCCTCCTTAGATCGGGAGCAGTACTTC. It encodes CASSSSPSLDREQYF.

Only a few counts were recorded for this clonotype. The chain carries TRBV2 and TRBJ2-3, with TRBD2 matching 7 bases. CDR1 is SNHLY, CDR2 FYNNEI, per germline. Trimming took 7 bases from V and 0 from J; bases not matched to a gene: 19. The CDR3 loop spans 19 amino acids. CDR3: CASKVRSSGGTKSTDTQYF. CDR3 DNA sequence: TGTGCCAGCAAGGTCCGGTCGTCGGGCGGGACTAAAAGCACAGATACGCAGTATTTT.

The chain is built from TRBV27 and TRBJ1-2, with 8 positions matching TRBD1. After removal of 5 bases from V and 8 bases from J, the junction contained 4 bases not matched to a gene. The CDR3 runs to 12 residues. Germline V CDR1 and CDR2: MNHEY, SMNVEV (reference sequence). The CDR3 DNA is TGTGCCAGCAGTGGACAGGGCAAAGGCTACACCTTC. This encodes CASSGQGKGYTF.

The chain is built from TRBV12-3 or TRBV12-4 and TRBJ2-3, with 8 bases identical to TRBD1. This CDR3 is built from 15 residues. The ends lost 5 bases at V and 3 bases at J; junction bases unmatched: 7. CDR3 in amino acids: CASSRPGGGTDTQYF. As DNA, the CDR3 is TGTGCCAGCAGTCGCCCAGGGGGCGGGACAGATACGCAGTATTTT.

V gene TRBV6-2 or TRBV6-3 combines with J gene TRBJ1-2, with 8 bases that match TRBD1. Germline CDR1 is MNHEY and CDR2 is SVGEGT. J gave up 4 bases and V 4 bases, and 8 bases lay outside the gene matches. The CDR3 contains 15 residues. This CDR3 is CASSSFGQGGYGYTF. The CDR3 DNA follows: TGTGCCAGCAGTTCTTTTGGACAGGGCGGCTATGGCTACACCTTC.

This clonotype has only a few counts. J is TRBJ1-2 and V is TRBV5-1; TRBD1 matches 10 bases. CDR1 SGHRS and CDR2 YFSETQ come from the germline V gene. Losses at the gene ends were 5 bases for V and 5 bases for J; bases not matched to a gene: 9. The CDR3 loop spans 15 amino acids. DNA for the CDR3: TGCGCCAGCAGGGCCGGGACAGGGGTCGGGTATGGCTACACCTTC. It encodes CASRAGTGVGYGYTF.

This sequence joins TRBV5-1 and TRBJ1-3; possible D gene TRBD1, 5 bases. V gave up 4 bases and J gave up 2 bases, with 13 bases separating them. The germline V gene encodes CDR1 SGHRS and CDR2 YFSETQ. The CDR3 length is 15 residues. CDR3 in amino acids: CASSTGDLPGNTIYF. The CDR3 region has the DNA TGCGCCAGCAGCACTGGGGACCTACCTGGAAACACCATATATTTT.

The CDR3: CSATGDRVNSPLHF. The CDR3 bases are TGCAGTGCTACGGGGGACAGAGTCAATTCACCCCTCCACTTT. This chain joins TRBV20-1 and TRBJ1-6, with TRBD1 matching over 7 bases. Germline V lookup: CDR1 DFQATT, CDR2 SNEGSKA (reference sequence). V lost 4 bases, J lost 7 bases, and 7 bases stayed unmatched. The CDR3 is made up of 14 amino acids.

This chain uses TRBV6-5 with TRBJ2-7; the D gene is possibly TRBD1 (6 bases). Trimming took 8 bases from V and 3 from J, leaving 11 bases between them. Germline loops: CDR1 MNHEY, CDR2 SVGAGI. The CDR3 length is 12 residues. The CDR3 loop is CASRRGFYEQYF. The CDR3 nucleotides read TGTGCCAGCCGCAGGGGATTCTACGAGCAGTACTTC.

V and J are TRBV20-1 and TRBJ1-4; D might be TRBD1 (6 bases). The germline CDR1 and CDR2 sequences are DFQATT and SNEGSKA (reference sequence). The CDR3 is made up of 13 amino acids. Trimming removed 2 bases from V and 7 bases from J, with 11 bases in between. CDR3 bases: TGCAGTGCTAGAAGGGGGGGAAGTGAAAAACTGTTTTTT. Residues: CSARRGGSEKLFF.

This clonotype was found a few times. V and J are TRBV6-1 and TRBJ2-7; weak D call: TRBD2 (5 bases). The last part of the DNA fits TRBJ2-5 better; the J call may be wrong. CDR3 size: 13 residues. Germline V gene lookup returns CDR1 MNHNS and CDR2 SASEGT. CDR3 nucleotides: TGTGCCAGCAGTGTCGGGGATGGGAAGACCCAGTACTTC. Translated, it gives CASSVGDGKTQYF.

The chain joins TRBV5-1 to TRBJ1-5, with D perhaps matching TRBD1 (6 bases). Germline V gives CDR1 SGHRS, CDR2 YFSETQ. CDR3 length: 15 amino acids. Trimming pared 4 bases from V and 5 bases from J, leaving 16 bases between. The DNA for the CDR3 is TGCGCCAGCAGCCCTAACGACAGGAACGATCAGCCCCAGCATTTT. It specifies CASSPNDRNDQPQHF.

This clonotype was recorded a few times. This sequence joins TRBV10-2 and TRBJ2-3, with 7 positions matching TRBD1. Germline CDR1 WSHSY, CDR2 SAAADI. V gave up 10 bases and J gave up 2 bases; unmatched junction bases: 18. The CDR3 is 17 residues long. In nucleotides, the CDR3 is TGCGCCACCGACACCGGGGACAGCTTGGGACACACAGATACGCAGTATTTT. Protein sequence: CATDTGDSLGHTDTQYF.

A remark on this clonotype: A far larger clone is off by one base, so a read error is likely. V usage is TRBV29-1 and J usage is TRBJ2-5, with 10 bases aligning to TRBD2. This CDR3 has 12 amino acids. Germline CDR1 is SQVTM and CDR2 is ANQGSEA. The V gene end was trimmed by 6 bases and the J gene end by 5 bases; junction bases not matched to a gene: 3. The CDR3 protein is CSVVTSGETQYF. The CDR3 DNA reads as TGCAGCGTCGTGACTAGCGGGGAGACCCAGTACTTC.

The chain uses TRBV7-2 and TRBJ2-7; 7 bases are a match to TRBD1. The assigned J gene may be wrong: the sequence end matches TRBJ2-4 better. CDR3 size: 15 residues. From germline, CDR1 is SGHTA and CDR2 FQGNSA. CDR3 DNA: TGTGCCAGCAGCCACCAAGCACGACAGGGAAACATTCAGTACTTC. This codes for CASSHQARQGNIQYF.

V gene TRBV28 combines with J gene TRBJ2-7; 7 nucleotides line up with TRBD1. Looked up from germline, CDR1 is MDHEN and CDR2 is SYDVKM. The CDR3 spans 17 residues. V gave up 3 bases and J gave up 2 bases; unmatched junction bases: 13. CDR3 DNA sequence: TGTGCCAGCAGTTTGCGCCCCGGACGTACAGGGGCCTACGAGCAGTACTTC. Its protein product is CASSLRPGRTGAYEQYF.

Note on this clonotype: With a much larger clone just one base away, this may be a read error. The chain couples TRBV5-1 to TRBJ2-5; 9 positions agree with TRBD1. Matching the DNA end better, TRBJ2-7 makes the J call doubtful. Germline V gene sequence: CDR1 SGHRS, CDR2 YFSETQ. The CDR3 is made up of 15 amino acids. The CDR3 spells CASSYGTGTTYEQYF. CDR3 in DNA: TGCGCCAGCAGCTACGGGACAGGGACCACCTACGAGCAGTACTTC.

This chain joins TRBV7-2 and TRBJ2-4; D unresolved. This CDR3 is 16 amino acids long. Germline V gene lookup returns CDR1 SGHTA and CDR2 FQGNSA. With 5 bases removed from V and 1 base from J, the gap between germline ends came to 15 bases. CDR3 nucleotide sequence: TGTGCCAGCAGCCTCGATGTCGCCCTGGCCAAAAACATTCAGTACTTC. Translated: CASSLDVALAKNIQYF.

The chain is built from TRBV6-2 or TRBV6-3 and TRBJ2-1, with TRBD2 matching over 10 bases. CDR1 is MNHEY and CDR2 is SVGEGT in the germline V gene. CDR3 length: 16 residues. The ends lost 6 bases at V and 3 bases at J; junction bases unmatched: 8. CDR3 amino acids: CASRSPGTSDYNEQFF. Written as DNA, the CDR3 is TGTGCCAGCAGGAGCCCCGGGACTAGCGACTACAATGAGCAGTTCTTC.

The chain's CDR3 is CASTKNQGPNYGYTF. In nucleotides, the CDR3 is TGTGCCAGCACTAAAAACCAGGGACCTAACTATGGCTACACCTTC. V and J are TRBV4-2 and TRBJ1-2; perhaps TRBD1 as D (5 bases). Germline-derived CDR1 and CDR2 are LGHNA and YNFKEQ. The CDR3 extends over 15 amino acids. Trimming took off 7 bases at V and 0 bases at J, with 15 bases between the two ends.

This clonotype was seen only a few times. This chain joins TRBV7-9 and TRBJ2-3; D is unresolved. The V gene's germline CDR1 is SEHNR and CDR2 FQNEAQ (reference sequence). The CDR3 extends over 14 amino acids. Trimming took off 8 bases at V and 0 bases at J, with 12 bases between the two ends. CDR3 loop: CASSWATSTDTQYF. CDR3 in DNA: TGTGCCAGCTCCTGGGCAACTAGCACAGATACGCAGTATTTT.

The chain combines TRBV18 with TRBJ1-5, with D tentatively TRBD1 (6 bases). V was pared by 3 bases and J by 5 bases, with 14 bases between. The germline gives CDR1 KGHSH, CDR2 LQKENI. This CDR3 is 15 amino acids long. The CDR3 sequence: CASSPSGTQYQPQHF. CDR3 nucleotides: TGTGCCAGCTCACCCTCCGGGACACAATATCAGCCCCAGCATTTT.

There are a few counts of this clonotype. The J gene is TRBJ1-5, the V gene TRBV7-2; unclear D gene. CDR3 length: 15 residues. Trimming took 1 base from V and 3 from J, leaving 10 bases between them. Germline CDR1 reads SGHTA; CDR2 reads FQGNSA. The chain's CDR3 is CASSLVEAYNQPQHF. The CDR3 nucleotides read TGTGCCAGCAGCTTAGTAGAGGCTTACAATCAGCCCCAGCATTTT.

V usage is TRBV7-2 and J usage is TRBJ1-1, with 7 bases lining up with TRBD1. Germline V gives CDR1 SGHTA, CDR2 FQGNSA. Germline trimming cut 5 bases from V and 4 bases from J; bases unmatched to any gene: 7. The CDR3 is made up of 14 amino acids. Written as DNA, the CDR3 is TGTGCCAGCAGCATGACGAGGGACAGCACTGAAGCTTTCTTT. This gives the protein CASSMTRDSTEAFF.

The V and J genes are TRBV5-1 and TRBJ1-4, with no clear D. Trimming took off 0 bases at V and 6 bases at J, with 9 bases between the two ends. The CDR3 covers 14 residues. The germline V gene has CDR1 SGHRS and CDR2 YFSETQ. CDR3 bases: TGCGCCAGCAGCTTGGGTGAGCCGGATGAAAAACTGTTTTTT. It is translated as CASSLGEPDEKLFF.

In the case of this clonotype: It may be a read error: a sequence one base away is much more abundant. The chain joins TRBV5-1 to TRBJ2-7; tentatively, D is TRBD2 (6 bases). This CDR3 is 16 amino acids long. The germline V gene has CDR1 SGHRS and CDR2 YFSETQ. V was cut by 0 bases and J by 0 bases, with 13 bases left in between. For the CDR3, the DNA is TGCGCCAGCAGCTTGGGGCACTGGGACTCCTCCTACGAGCAGTACTTC. It yields the protein CASSLGHWDSSYEQYF.